This TCR beta chain was recovered during a study of cytomegalovirus exposure and HLA in healthy donors. This CDR3 spans 18 amino acids. Looked up from germline, CDR1 is MDHEN and CDR2 is SYDVKM. With 2 bases clipped from V and 5 bases from J, the junction kept 9 bases outside the gene matches. Vbeta (60) and Jbeta (13) primers were used in the PCR. Assay used: immunoSEQ multiplex PCR; TCRdb lists only in-frame clones, some missing. The data hold 98,000 or so clones, with 60% to 85% observed a single time. A remark on this clone: Its antigen is undetermined.

Study-level results: Later analysis showed TCR association rates varying by HLA locus, highest for DRB1 and lowest for HLA-C.

Sequenced material: PBMCs. The TCR originated in a woman aged 18-29 years in good health and CMV-seropositive. The chain uses TRBV28 and TRBJ2-2; 12 nucleotides line up with TRBD2. The CDR3 coding sequence is TGTGCCAGCAGTTTACTAGCGGGAGGGCCAAGAGGAACCGGGGAGCTGTTTTTT. As protein: CASSLLAGGPRGTGELFF.